Below are 22 T cell receptor beta chains sequenced from a single sample in a study of somatic mutations in cytotoxic T cells in rheumatoid arthritis. Sequencing used immunoSEQ multiplex PCR; TCRdb keeps in-frame clones, though not all of them. The table includes 5,500 to 6,000 clones, roughly 80% detected once. Sequencing was carried out using CD8+ T cells sorted from blood. All receptors come from an adult with rheumatoid arthritis.

The chain links TRBV27 to TRBJ1-2, with 7 bases aligning to TRBD1. The CDR3 is 15 residues long. Germline V gives CDR1 MNHEY, CDR2 SMNVEV (reference sequence). V dropped 1 base and J dropped 8; count of bases not matched to a gene: 10. The CDR3 loop reads CASSLWGPRQGGYTF. DNA for the CDR3: TGTGCCAGCAGTTTATGGGGGCCCCGACAGGGCGGCTACACCTTC.

This chain uses TRBV5-8 with TRBJ2-5; 7 nucleotides line up with TRBD1. The CDR3 sequence is 13 residues long. V was clipped by 0 bases and J by 4 bases; unmatched bases: 0. CDR1 and CDR2 (germline): SGHTS, YDEGEE. CDR3 nucleotide sequence: TGTGCCAGCAGCTTGGACAGGGGAGAGACCCAGTACTTC. This translates into CASSLDRGETQYF.

The CDR3 nucleotides read TGTGCCAGCAGTCCAGGGACTAGCGGGTTTCGAGAGACCCAGTACTTC. Its translation: CASSPGTSGFRETQYF. The chain has TRBV27 and TRBJ2-5; 12 nucleotides match TRBD2. The CDR3 runs 16 residues. Germline V gene sequence: CDR1 MNHEY, CDR2 SMNVEV (reference sequence). V lost 5 bases to trimming and J lost 4 bases; unmatched junction nucleotides: 8.

A few counts support this clone. The V gene is TRBV30, the J gene TRBJ2-7; 11 bases align to TRBD2. The germline V gene encodes CDR1 GTSNPN and CDR2 SVGIG (reference sequence). The CDR3 is made up of 15 amino acids. The V gene end was trimmed by 5 bases and the J gene end by 3 bases; junction bases not matched to a gene: 9. The CDR3 spells CAWGLGLAGGYEQYF. In DNA form, the CDR3 reads TGTGCCTGGGGGTTGGGGCTAGCGGGAGGCTACGAGCAGTACTTC. Using reference TRBV30 and TRBJ2-7 for the parts outside the CDR3, the full variable domain is SQTIHQWPATLVQPVGSPLSLECTVEGTSNPNLYWYRQAAGRGLQLLFYSVGIGQISSEVPQNLSASRPQDRQFILSSKKLLLSDSGFYLCAWGLGLAGGYEQYFGPGTRLTVT.

The chain links TRBV27 to TRBJ1-5, with D possibly matching TRBD1 (6 bases). Deletions cut 7 bases from V and 9 bases from J, with 22 bases between. Germline lookup yields CDR1 MNHEY and CDR2 SMNVEV (reference sequence). The CDR3 loop spans 15 amino acids. The CDR3 nucleotides are TGTGCCAGCAAATTGGGGGGCACTAACGCGGGGCCCCAGCATTTT. Amino acids: CASKLGGTNAGPQHF.

This clone was counted between two and nine times. V and J are TRBV4-2 and TRBJ2-7, with 7 bases matching TRBD1. The CDR3 totals 16 residues. CDR1 and CDR2 from the germline V gene are LGHNA and YNFKEQ. V was clipped by 3 bases and J by 3 bases; unmatched bases: 11. CDR3: CASSQDQGDPYYEQYF. The CDR3 region has the DNA TGTGCCAGCAGCCAGGACCAGGGGGATCCTTACTACGAGCAGTACTTC.

This clone has only a few counts. The J gene is TRBJ2-7, the V gene TRBV5-1; TRBD2 agrees at 7 bases. J was trimmed by 5 bases and V by 5 bases; bases with no gene match: 4. The germline CDR1 and CDR2 sequences are SGHRS and YFSETQ. This CDR3 comprises 12 residues. The chain's CDR3 is CASRKAGNEQYF. As DNA, the CDR3 is TGCGCCAGCAGAAAAGCGGGGAACGAGCAGTACTTC.

The chain has TRBV2 and TRBJ1-1; D is unclear. The CDR3 sequence is 11 residues long. V was trimmed by 5 bases and J by 4 bases, leaving 5 bases between them. Germline CDR1 is SNHLY and CDR2 is FYNNEI. This CDR3 reads CASSSGTEAFF. CDR3 bases: TGTGCCAGCAGTAGTGGCACTGAAGCTTTCTTT.

The rearrangement joins TRBV23-1 to TRBJ2-5; the match to TRBD2 covers 8 bases. TRBV23-1 counts as an open reading frame of uncertain function. The CDR3 is made up of 14 amino acids. J gave up 1 base and V 2 bases, and 0 bases lay outside the gene matches. CDR3 DNA sequence: TGCGCCAGCAGTCAAGGACTAGCCCAAGAGACCCAGTACTTC. This encodes CASSQGLAQETQYF.

The gene calls are TRBV29-1 and TRBJ1-4, with 8 bases fitting TRBD1. The germline CDR1 and CDR2 sequences are SQVTM and ANQGSEA. The ends lost 8 bases at V and 5 bases at J; junction bases unmatched: 7. The CDR3 has 13 residues. CDR3 sequence (DNA): TGCAGCCTCCTCGGGACAGGAAATGAAAAACTGTTTTTT. Protein product: CSLLGTGNEKLFF.

V gene TRBV5-1 combines with J gene TRBJ2-3; D call uncertain. Germline CDR1 SGHRS, CDR2 YFSETQ. Trimming shortened V by 0 bases and J by 10 bases, and 9 bases separated the two germline ends. The CDR3 spans 12 residues. CDR3 bases: TGCGCCAGCAGCTTGGATGACTTTTCGCAGTATTTT. Translated: CASSLDDFSQYF.

This chain uses TRBV6-5 with TRBJ1-5; D unresolved. CDR1 is MNHEY and CDR2 is SVGAGI in the germline V gene. The CDR3 has 14 residues. The V end was cut by 7 bases, the J end by 2 bases, with 12 bases between. CDR3: CASIASSGNQPQHF. In DNA, the CDR3 is TGTGCCAGCATTGCCTCGTCGGGCAATCAGCCCCAGCATTTT.

The chain is built from TRBV11-2 and TRBJ2-4; possible D gene TRBD1, 6 bases. CDR1 and CDR2 from the germline V gene are SGHAT and FQNNGV. The CDR3 has 13 amino acids. Trimming took 6 bases from V and 4 from J, leaving 10 bases between them. CDR3 residues: CASRVGGKNIQYF. The CDR3 DNA sequence: TGTGCCAGCAGGGTAGGGGGAAAAAACATTCAGTACTTC. Full variable domain (rest looked up from reference TRBV11-2 and TRBJ2-4): EAGVAQSPRYKIIEKRQSVAFWCNPISGHATLYWYQQILGQGPKLLIQFQNNGVVDDSQLPKDRFSAERLKGVDSTLKIQPAKLEDSAVYLCASRVGGKNIQYFGAGTRLSVL.

The chain is built from TRBV11-2 and TRBJ2-7, with TRBD1 identical over 8 bases. The CDR3 loop spans 14 amino acids. Germline CDR1 and CDR2: SGHAT and FQNNGV. Losses at the gene ends were 4 bases for V and 3 bases for J; bases not matched to a gene: 5. DNA for the CDR3: TGTGCCAGCAGCTCAGGACAGGGCCTCTACGAGCAGTACTTC. Amino acid sequence: CASSSGQGLYEQYF.

V and J are TRBV9 and TRBJ2-1, with 10 bases identical to TRBD2. Trimming at V came to 3 bases and at J to 10 bases, leaving 7 bases not matched to a gene. Germline V gene sequence: CDR1 SGDLS, CDR2 YYNGEE. This CDR3 region has 14 residues. The CDR3 here is CASSAGLAALEQFF. The DNA of the CDR3 is TGTGCCAGCAGCGCAGGACTAGCGGCATTGGAGCAGTTCTTC.

The CDR3 protein is CSAPGTDGYTF. CDR3 sequence (DNA): TGCAGTGCGCCCGGTACAGATGGCTACACCTTC. V gene TRBV20-1 combines with J gene TRBJ1-2, with no clear D. Trimming left V 6 bases short and J 6 bases short, with 11 bases between. The CDR3 has 11 residues. CDR1 and CDR2 (germline): DFQATT, SNEGSKA (reference sequence).

The chain joins TRBV2 to TRBJ2-2; possibly TRBD2 for D (5 bases). The CDR3 loop spans 13 amino acids. V lost 7 bases to trimming and J lost 3 bases, with 9 bases between them. CDR1 SNHLY and CDR2 FYNNEI come from the germline V gene. The CDR3 reads CASNRGDTGELFF. CDR3 sequence (DNA): TGTGCCAGCAATCGGGGAGACACCGGGGAGCTGTTTTTT.

The gene calls are TRBV2 and TRBJ2-3; a possible D gene is TRBD2 (5 bases). The CDR3 runs to 15 residues. The V and J ends lost 4 bases and 0 bases respectively, with 11 bases between them. Germline CDR1 and CDR2: SNHLY and FYNNEI. This CDR3 reads CASSGYRGSTDTQYF. In DNA, the CDR3 is TGTGCCAGCAGTGGGTACCGGGGTAGCACAGATACGCAGTATTTT. The full variable domain, in which reference TRBV2 and TRBJ2-3 provide the parts outside the CDR3, is EPEVTQTPSHQVTQMGQEVILRCVPISNHLYFYWYRQILGQKVEFLVSFYNNEISEKSEIFDDQFSVERPDGSNFTLKIRSTKLEDSAMYFCASSGYRGSTDTQYFGPGTRLTVL.

A few counts support this clone. The CDR3 loop reads CASSRTSDEQYF. The CDR3 coding sequence is TGTGCCAGCAGCCGGACTAGCGACGAGCAGTACTTC. This rearrangement joins TRBV11-2 to TRBJ2-7; 9 bases fit TRBD2. The ends lost 5 bases at V and 5 bases at J; junction bases unmatched: 1. The CDR3 spans 12 residues. Germline CDR1 SGHAT, CDR2 FQNNGV.

This clone was found a few times. The rearrangement joins TRBV5-4 to TRBJ2-7; unclear D gene. Germline V CDR1 and CDR2: SGHNT, YYREEE (reference sequence). The ends were cut back, 0 bases at V and 3 bases at J, with 10 bases in the middle. CDR3 length: 14 residues. The CDR3 loop reads CASSLALGSYEQYF. The CDR3 DNA is TGTGCCAGCAGCTTGGCCTTGGGCAGCTACGAGCAGTACTTC.

The chain joins TRBV10-3 to TRBJ2-3; 14 bases line up with TRBD2. CDR1 is ENHRY and CDR2 is SYGVKD in the germline V gene. V lost 6 bases to trimming and J lost 1 base; unmatched junction nucleotides: 6. This CDR3 is built from 17 residues. In DNA, the CDR3 is TGTGCCATCAGGACTAGCGGGAGGGCCTTAGGCACAGATACGCAGTATTTT. Its translation: CAIRTSGRALGTDTQYF.

This rearrangement joins TRBV2 to TRBJ2-1; D is perhaps TRBD1 (5 bases). V lost 4 bases to trimming and J lost 0 bases, with 10 bases between them. This CDR3 has 15 amino acids. The germline V gene encodes CDR1 SNHLY and CDR2 FYNNEI. The CDR3 DNA reads TGTGCCAGCAGTGTGTTTCAGGGCTCCTACAATGAGCAGTTCTTC. Amino acid sequence: CASSVFQGSYNEQFF.